Listed below are T cell receptor beta chains from one sample, sequenced in a study of blood T cell repertoires in COVID-19. Measured with immunoSEQ multiplex PCR; TCRdb has only the in-frame clones, and not every one. The sample carries 140,000 to 150,000 clones, 70% to 90% recorded once. The sample taken for sequencing was peripheral blood. Source of these receptors: a man aged 55 to 70 with active or convalescent COVID-19. The CDR3 runs from the conserved cysteine through the conserved F or W. The D gene is left open where the match is weak. Not all rows give a size; the values are once, few, many and, for expanded clones, a class.

clone_size,d_call,j_call,v_call,cdr3_nt,cdr3_aa
.,.,TRBJ2-2,TRBV4-2,TGTGCCAGCAGCCCAGGCCGGATCACCGGGGAGCTGTTTTTT,CASSPGRITGELFF
.,.,TRBJ1-6,TRBV9,TGTGCCAGCAGCGTAGGCCTAGATAATTCACCCCTCCACTTT,CASSVGLDNSPLHF
.,TRBD2,TRBJ2-1,TRBV11-1,TGTGCCAGCAGCTTAAGCACTAGCGGGAGACCGCAGTTCTTC,CASSLSTSGRPQFF
.,.,TRBJ2-5,TRBV9,TGTGCCAGCAGCGTAGCTCACGGGAGAGAGACCCAGTACTTC,CASSVAHGRETQYF
.,.,TRBJ1-5,TRBV7-8,TGTGCCAGCAGCTTAGGCGGAGATCAGCCCCAGCATTTT,CASSLGGDQPQHF
.,.,TRBJ2-2,TRBV6-1,TGTGCCAGCAGTGACCGCCGGGATTCTCCGTGGGGGGAGCTGTTTTTT,CASSDRRDSPWGELFF
.,TRBD1,TRBJ1-5,TRBV19,TGTGCCAGTAGTACCCGGGGAGGACAGGGTGGGCAGCCCCAGCATTTT,CASSTRGGQGGQPQHF
.,.,TRBJ1-2,TRBV19,TGTGCCAGTAGTATAGACAGAAACTATGGCTACACCTTC,CASSIDRNYGYTF
many,.,TRBJ2-7,TRBV4-1,TGCGCCAGCAGCCAAGATAGGCCTAGCGAGTACGAGCAGTACTTC,CASSQDRPSEYEQYF
once,TRBD2,TRBJ2-1,TRBV7-9,TGTGCCAGCAGCTCTAGACTAGCGGCCCTCAATGAGCAGTTCTTC,CASSSRLAALNEQFF
.,.,TRBJ2-2,TRBV7-7,TGTGCCAGCCGCCGGACACAGGGGGGGACCGGGGAGCTGTTTTTT,CASRRTQGGTGELFF
once,.,TRBJ2-5,TRBV10-3,TGTGCCATCAGTGGCTCGACGGAGATGGGAGAGACCCAGTACTTC,CAISGSTEMGETQYF
.,TRBD2,TRBJ2-1,TRBV19,TGTGCCAGTAGTTCCTCCGGGACTAGCGGGAGGTATGAGCAGTTCTTC,CASSSSGTSGRYEQFF
few,TRBD2,TRBJ2-2,TRBV3-1/TRBV3-2,TGTGCCAGCAGCCAAGTACTAGCGGGAGGGCCCGGGGAGCTGTTTTTT,CASSQVLAGGPGELFF
.,TRBD1,TRBJ1-5,TRBV6-6,TGTGCCAGCAACAGAGGGACAGGCAATCAGCCCCAGCATTTT,CASNRGTGNQPQHF
once,.,TRBJ1-5,TRBV19,TGTGCCAGTAGTATGAGGGTCAATCAGCCCCAGCATTTT,CASSMRVNQPQHF
.,TRBD2,TRBJ2-1,TRBV6-5,TGTGCCAGCAGGCAACCGGGACTAGGTCTCGATGAGCAGTTCTTC,CASRQPGLGLDEQFF
.,TRBD1,TRBJ1-1,TRBV6-5,TGTGCCAGCAGGATCGACAGGGCAGGTGAAGCTTTCTTT,CASRIDRAGEAFF
.,TRBD2,TRBJ2-3,TRBV18,TGTGCCAGCTCCCCACTAGCGGGAGGGTCCGATACGCAGTATTTT,CASSPLAGGSDTQYF
once,TRBD2,TRBJ2-7,TRBV19,TGTGCCAGTAAAGCGGGAGGGAGCTACGAGCAGTACTTC,CASKAGGSYEQYF
.,.,TRBJ2-7,TRBV6-2/TRBV6-3,TGTGCCAGCAGTTACAATCTCGAACAGCCCTACGAGCAGTACTTC,CASSYNLEQPYEQYF
few,.,TRBJ1-2,TRBV7-8,TGTGCCAGCAGCTCCGGACAGCCTAACTATGGCTACACCTTC,CASSSGQPNYGYTF
few,.,TRBJ2-2,TRBV3-1/TRBV3-2,TGTGCCAGCAGCCCACAGAAGGAGCTGTTTTTT,CASSPQKELFF
.,.,TRBJ2-5,TRBV19,TGTGCCAGTAGTACCACCGGGACAACGGAGACCCAGTACTTC,CASSTTGTTETQYF
.,TRBD2,TRBJ2-1,TRBV30,TGTGCCTGTACCGGACTAGTAGGTCCCAATGAGCAGTTCTTC,CACTGLVGPNEQFF
.,.,TRBJ1-1,TRBV2,TGTGCCAGCAGTGAAATGAGTTTGGTGTCTTCAGAAGCTTTCTTT,CASSEMSLVSSEAFF
.,.,TRBJ2-1,TRBV18,TGTGCCAGCTCACCCCCCCCGGGGTACTACAATGAGCAGTTCTTC,CASSPPPGYYNEQFF
few,.,TRBJ1-1,TRBV7-9,TGTGCCAGCAGCTTAGCTGACAGTAACACTGAAGCTTTCTTT,CASSLADSNTEAFF
.,.,TRBJ2-3,TRBV27,TGTGCCAGCAGTTTAGAGGGCGGGGGCACAGATACGCAGTATTTT,CASSLEGGGTDTQYF
.,.,TRBJ1-5,TRBV27,TGTGCCAGCAGTTTCCGCAGTAGCAATCAGCCCCAGCATTTT,CASSFRSSNQPQHF
.,.,TRBJ2-1,TRBV11-1,TGTGCCAGCAGCTTAGCTCAGGGTCCCCACAATGAGCAGTTCTTC,CASSLAQGPHNEQFF